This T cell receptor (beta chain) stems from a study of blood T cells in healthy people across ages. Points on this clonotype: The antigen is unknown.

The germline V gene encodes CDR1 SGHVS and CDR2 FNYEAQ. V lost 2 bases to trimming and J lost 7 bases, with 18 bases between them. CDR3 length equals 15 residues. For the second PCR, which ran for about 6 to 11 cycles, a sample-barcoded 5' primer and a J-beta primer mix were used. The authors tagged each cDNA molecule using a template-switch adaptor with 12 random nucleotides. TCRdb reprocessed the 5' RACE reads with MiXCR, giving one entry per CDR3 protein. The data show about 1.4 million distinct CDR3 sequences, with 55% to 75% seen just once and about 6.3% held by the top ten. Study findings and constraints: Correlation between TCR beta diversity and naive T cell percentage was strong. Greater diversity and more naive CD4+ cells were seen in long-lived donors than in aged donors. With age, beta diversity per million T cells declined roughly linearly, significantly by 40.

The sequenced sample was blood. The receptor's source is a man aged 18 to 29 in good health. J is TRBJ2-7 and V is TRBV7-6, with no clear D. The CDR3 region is CASSLTPTRAQEQYF. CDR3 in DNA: TGTGCCAGCAGCTTAACCCCTACAAGAGCCCAGGAGCAGTACTTC.